Included here is one T cell receptor beta chain sequence, with context. Its specificity is not known. Amplification targeted TCR beta CDR3 regions from RNA transcripts. The TCR CDR3 first-round RT-PCR relied on the HTBI primer set. TCRdb redid the calling of the multiplex PCR reads with MiXCR, one entry per CDR3 protein. The sample includes 200,000 to 250,000 distinct CDR3 sequences, about 15% seen only once; the top ten take under 65%. This sample is drawn from a study of T cells in Graves' hyperthyroidism and ophthalmopathy. Broader study findings: From stable hyperthyroidism, ophthalmopathy was separated by a 13 V-J model.

Hyperthyroidism was newly diagnosed in patients aged 18 to 65 (duration under 2 months). Germline V gives CDR1 MNHEY, CDR2 SVGEGT. V was pared by 6 bases and J by 5 bases, with 7 bases of the junction left unmatched. This CDR3 contains 14 residues. This chain joins TRBV6-2 or TRBV6-3 and TRBJ1-1; 9 bases agree with TRBD1. The material sequenced was blood. The receptor was derived from a man aged 45-65 years with Graves' hyperthyroidism. The CDR3 bases are TGTGCCAGCAGCAGGACAGGGGTTTTAACTGAAGCTTTCTTT. It encodes CASSRTGVLTEAFF.